This T cell receptor beta chain was obtained from a study of control samples from healthy donors and cancer patients. The CDR3 covers 11 residues. Trimming took off 7 bases at V and 8 bases at J, with 11 bases between the two ends. Germline loops: CDR1 SNHLY, CDR2 FYNNEI. Sequenced by immunoSEQ multiplex PCR; TCRdb stores in-frame clones only, minus some. The sample contains over 100,000 clones, about 88% of which appear only once. The chain employs TRBV2 and TRBJ1-2, with D unresolved. This TCR came from a man aged 45-65 years in good health. Sample: blood. In DNA, the CDR3 is TGTGCCAGCACGGGAGGAGGGGGCTACACCTTC. It translates to CASTGGGGYTF.